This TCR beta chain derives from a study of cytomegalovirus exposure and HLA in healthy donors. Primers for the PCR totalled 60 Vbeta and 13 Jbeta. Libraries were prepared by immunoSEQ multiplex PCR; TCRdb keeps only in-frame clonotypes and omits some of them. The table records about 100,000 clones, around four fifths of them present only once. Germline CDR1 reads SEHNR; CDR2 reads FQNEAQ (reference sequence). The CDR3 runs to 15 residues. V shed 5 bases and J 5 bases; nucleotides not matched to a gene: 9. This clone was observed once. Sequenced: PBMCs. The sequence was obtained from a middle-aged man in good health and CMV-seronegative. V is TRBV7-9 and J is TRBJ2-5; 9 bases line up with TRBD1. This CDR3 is CASSDTGGVRETQYF. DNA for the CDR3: TGTGCCAGCAGCGACACAGGGGGCGTACGGGAGACCCAGTACTTC.